The present T cell receptor beta chain was sequenced within a study of regulatory T cells in long-lasting Graves disease. Assembly of TCR beta libraries relied on iRepertoire HTBI primers together with Arm-PCR of CDR3 regions. In the original analysis: Taken together, the samples had around 60 TRBV and roughly 15 TRBJ segments identified. TCRdb re-called the multiplex PCR reads with MiXCR, one entry per CDR3 protein. It is TCRdb's table, rather than the study itself, that gives the V and J calls and clone size. The sample lists about 210,000 distinct CDR3 sequences; roughly 19% were seen once. In regard to this clonotype: It differs at one base from a far larger clone, so likely a read error.

Time point here: newly diagnosed GD, antithyroid drugs for less than 3 months. The TCR library used RNA extracted from PBMCs. Staff took around 9 milliliters of peripheral blood and put it into EDTA tubes. Trimming shortened V by 5 bases and J by 1 base, and 2 bases separated the two germline ends. CDR1 PRHDT and CDR2 FYEKMQ come from the germline V gene (reference sequence). The CDR3 covers 11 residues. These sequences were also reported in another study, on T cells in Graves' hyperthyroidism and ophthalmopathy. That study reports: Patients showing uncontrolled infection, other autoimmune disease, pregnancy or lactation were ineligible. Progression to ophthalmopathy was predicted a median of roughly 6.6 months early.

The chain carries TRBV13 and TRBJ1-1; D is undetermined. This receptor was obtained from a woman in her thirties with Graves disease. The input for sequencing was peripheral blood mononuclear cells (PBMCs), taken at new diagnosis, from a patient treated with antithyroid drugs. CDR3 protein: CASSQNTEAFF. The DNA for the CDR3 is TGTGCCAGCAGCCAGAACACTGAAGCTTTCTTT.